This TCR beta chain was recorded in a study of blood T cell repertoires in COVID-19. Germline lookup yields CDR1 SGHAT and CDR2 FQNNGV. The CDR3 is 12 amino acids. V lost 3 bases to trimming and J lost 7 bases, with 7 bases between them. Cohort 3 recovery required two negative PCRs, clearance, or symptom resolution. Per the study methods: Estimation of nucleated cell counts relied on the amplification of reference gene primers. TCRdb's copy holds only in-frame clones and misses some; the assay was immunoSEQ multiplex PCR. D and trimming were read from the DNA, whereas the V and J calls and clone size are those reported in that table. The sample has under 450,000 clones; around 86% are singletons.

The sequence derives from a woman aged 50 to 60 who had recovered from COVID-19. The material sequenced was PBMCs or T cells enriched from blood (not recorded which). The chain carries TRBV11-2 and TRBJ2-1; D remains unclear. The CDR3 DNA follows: TGTGCCAGCAGCTTTGCTCAGAATGAGCAGTTCTTC. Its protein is CASSFAQNEQFF.